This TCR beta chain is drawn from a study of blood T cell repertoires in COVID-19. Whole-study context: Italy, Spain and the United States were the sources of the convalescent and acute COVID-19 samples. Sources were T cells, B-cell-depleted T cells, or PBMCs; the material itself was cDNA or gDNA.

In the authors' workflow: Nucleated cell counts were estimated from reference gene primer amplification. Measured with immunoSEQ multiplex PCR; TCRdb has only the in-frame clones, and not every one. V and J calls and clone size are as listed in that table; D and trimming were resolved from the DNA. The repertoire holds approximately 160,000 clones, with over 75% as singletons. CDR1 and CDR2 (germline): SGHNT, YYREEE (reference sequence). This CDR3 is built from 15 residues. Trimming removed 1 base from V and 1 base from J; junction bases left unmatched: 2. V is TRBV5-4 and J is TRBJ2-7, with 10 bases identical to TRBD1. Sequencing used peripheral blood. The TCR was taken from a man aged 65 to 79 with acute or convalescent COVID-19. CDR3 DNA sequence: TGTGCCAGCAGCTTGAGACAGGGGGCTTCCTACGAGCAGTACTTC. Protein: CASSLRQGASYEQYF. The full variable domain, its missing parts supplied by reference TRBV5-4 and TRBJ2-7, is ETGVTQSPTHLIKTRGQQVTLRCSSQSGHNTVSWYQQALGQGPQFIFQYYREEENGRGNFPPRFSGLQFPNYSSELNVNALELDDSALYLCASSLRQGASYEQYFGPGTRLTVT.